The next 15 T cell receptor beta chains were all read from a single sample in a study of radiation and T cells in renal cell carcinoma. Documented time point: blood 2 weeks post-SBRT. Regarding treatment: 15 Gy SBRT to primary tumor, nephrectomy 4 weeks later. Data came from immunoSEQ multiplex PCR; TCRdb stores just in-frame clones and leaves some out. The profile shows 150,000 to 180,000 clones, roughly 87% of them singletons. The material sequenced was blood, taken from a patient whose treatment included radiotherapy and nephrectomy. These receptors originate from a woman in her forties or fifties with renal cell carcinoma.

As regards this clone: Distinct nucleotide sequences in the sample also encode this CDR3. The gene calls are TRBV5-1 and TRBJ1-1; D is possibly TRBD1 (5 bases). CDR3 length equals 13 residues. Germline V gene data show CDR1 as SGHRS and CDR2 as YFSETQ. The V end was cut by 3 bases, the J end by 1 base, with 7 bases between. The CDR3 region is CASSSGQNTEAFF. In nucleotides, the CDR3 is TGCGCCAGCAGCTCAGGACAGAACACTGAAGCTTTCTTT.

This rearrangement joins TRBV19 to TRBJ1-1; D uncertain. This CDR3 spans 13 amino acids. Between the trimmed V and J ends, which lost 3 bases and 4 bases, there was a span of 9 bases. Germline loops: CDR1 LNHDA, CDR2 SQIVND (reference sequence). CDR3 DNA: TGTGCCAGTAGTATGAACGGAGGCACTGAAGCTTTCTTT. This encodes CASSMNGGTEAFF.

The V and J genes are TRBV4-1 and TRBJ1-1, with D possibly being TRBD1 (5 bases). V lost 3 bases and J lost 4, with 18 bases in between. Germline CDR1 and CDR2: MGHRA and YSYEKL. CDR3 length equals 16 residues. The CDR3 sequence is CASSHPLWTRGTEAFF. The CDR3 region has the DNA TGCGCCAGCAGCCACCCCCTTTGGACACGGGGCACTGAAGCTTTCTTT.

The chain couples TRBV29-1 to TRBJ1-1; unclear D gene. There are 10 residues in the CDR3. Trimming shortened V by 6 bases and J by 8 bases, and 10 bases separated the two germline ends. Germline-derived CDR1 and CDR2 are SQVTM and ANQGSEA. CDR3 coding DNA: TGCAGCGTCGCGGGCGCAGAAGCTTTCTTT. Residues: CSVAGAEAFF.

The chain uses TRBV6-1 and TRBJ1-5, with D tentatively TRBD1 (6 bases). Per the germline V gene, CDR1 is MNHNS and CDR2 is SASEGT. This CDR3 spans 17 amino acids. Between the trimmed V and J ends, which lost 4 bases and 0 bases, there was a span of 16 bases. DNA of the CDR3: TGTGCCAGCAGTGGGGGAACAGGGCTTTATAGCAATCAGCCCCAGCATTTT. It yields the protein CASSGGTGLYSNQPQHF.

The chain employs TRBV4-1 and TRBJ2-5; possibly TRBD1 for D (5 bases). This CDR3 is 14 amino acids long. The V gene's germline CDR1 is MGHRA and CDR2 YSYEKL. V was trimmed by 1 base and J by 4 bases, leaving 10 bases between them. This CDR3 is CASSQVGEAETQYF. The CDR3 DNA reads as TGCGCCAGCAGCCAAGTAGGGGAAGCAGAGACCCAGTACTTC.

With regard to this clone: A read error may produce the germline difference seen at one junction end. This chain connects TRBV5-5 to TRBJ1-1; D gene unclear. CDR3 length equals 13 residues. CDR1 is SGHKS, CDR2 YYEKEE, per germline (reference sequence). CDR3 DNA sequence: TGTGCCAGCAGCTTGAGACTGAACACTGACGCTTTCTTT. It specifies CASSLRLNTDAFF.

Written as DNA, the CDR3 is TGTGCCAGCAGTTGGGGGACAGGGGGGACCAAAAATGGCTACACCTTC. Its protein product is CASSWGTGGTKNGYTF. This chain joins TRBV6-6 and TRBJ1-2; TRBD1 aligns across 11 bases. CDR3 size: 16 residues. The germline V gene has CDR1 MNHNY and CDR2 SVGAGI (reference sequence). Trimming removed 4 bases from V and 6 bases from J; junction bases left unmatched: 10.

This chain connects TRBV7-9 to TRBJ2-3; D might be TRBD1 (6 bases). V was trimmed by 1 base and J by 0 bases, leaving 8 bases between them. The V gene's germline CDR1 is SEHNR and CDR2 FQNEAQ (reference sequence). This CDR3 spans 15 amino acids. CDR3 sequence (DNA): TGTGCCAGCAGCTTAGGGGGGCTGAGCACAGATACGCAGTATTTT. Translated: CASSLGGLSTDTQYF.

The J gene is TRBJ1-1, the V gene TRBV18; D remains unclear. The CDR3 loop spans 14 amino acids. The V gene's germline CDR1 is KGHSH and CDR2 LQKENI. The V and J ends lost 4 bases and 7 bases respectively, with 16 bases between them. CDR3 DNA sequence: TGTGCCAGCTCACTCATGGTGACGGAGGGTGAAGCTTTCTTT. Translated: CASSLMVTEGEAFF.

J is TRBJ2-2 and V is TRBV7-3; D is perhaps TRBD1 or TRBD2 (5 bases each). The germline V and J ends were trimmed by 6 bases and 3 bases, with 14 bases remaining between them. The CDR3 is made up of 15 amino acids. Germline CDR1 is SGHTA and CDR2 is FQGTGA. Here the CDR3 reads CASRAGTTDTGELFF. The CDR3, as DNA: TGTGCCAGCAGGGCAGGGACCACGGACACCGGGGAGCTGTTTTTT. Full variable domain (rest looked up from reference TRBV7-3 and TRBJ2-2): GAGVSQTPSNKVTEKGKYVELRCDPISGHTALYWYRQSLGQGPEFLIYFQGTGAADDSGLPNDRFFAVRPEGSVSTLKIQRTERGDSAVYLCASRAGTTDTGELFFGEGSRLTVL.

The chain is built from TRBV7-8 and TRBJ1-3, with 7 positions matching TRBD1. Germline V gene data show CDR1 as SGHVS and CDR2 as FQNEAQ. The CDR3 covers 17 residues. The junction had 11 bases not matched to a gene; V was cut back by 2 bases and J by 4 bases. The DNA for the CDR3 is TGTGCCAGCAGCTTAATGGTACAGGGGAGATCCGGAAACACCATATATTTT. This encodes CASSLMVQGRSGNTIYF.

For the CDR3, the DNA is TGTGCCAGCAGTGGTCGGGCCTGGGACTATGGCTACACCTTC. It specifies CASSGRAWDYGYTF. The chain uses TRBV2 and TRBJ1-2; no reliable D call. V dropped 4 bases and J dropped 3 bases, with 12 bases sitting between them. Per germline, CDR1 SNHLY and CDR2 FYNNEI. The CDR3 extends over 14 amino acids. The entire variable domain, with the rest obtained from reference TRBV2 and TRBJ1-2, is as follows: EPEVTQTPSHQVTQMGQEVILRCVPISNHLYFYWYRQILGQKVEFLVSFYNNEISEKSEIFDDQFSVERPDGSNFTLKIRSTKLEDSAMYFCASSGRAWDYGYTFGSGTRLTVV.

For this clone: Other DNA sequences in this sample translate to the same CDR3. V gene TRBV7-9 combines with J gene TRBJ1-1; D is unclear. Between the trimmed V and J ends, which lost 2 bases and 1 base, there was a span of 5 bases. The CDR3 runs 13 residues. Per the germline V gene, CDR1 is SEHNR and CDR2 is FQNEAQ (reference sequence). For the CDR3, the DNA is TGTGCCAGCAGCTTACTTTCGAACACTGAAGCTTTCTTT. Its translation: CASSLLSNTEAFF.

The rearrangement links TRBV4-3 to TRBJ1-2; no clear D gene. There are 13 residues in the CDR3. The germline V and J ends were trimmed by 0 bases and 3 bases, with 5 bases remaining between them. Germline V CDR1 and CDR2: LGHNA, YSLEER. The chain's CDR3 is CASSQERDYGYTF. CDR3 DNA: TGCGCCAGCAGCCAAGAGCGTGACTATGGCTACACCTTC.